This T cell receptor beta chain was identified in a study of OX40 agonist ivuxolimab in advanced cancers. Looking at the study overall: The costimulatory receptor OX40 (CD134) was targeted by ivuxolimab, a fully human IgG2 agonistic monoclonal antibody. Intravenous ivuxolimab was administered to patients every 2 weeks at six dose levels: 0.01, 0.1, 0.3, 1.5, 3 and 10 mg/kg. Among the approximately 54 dose-escalation patients, 19 had hepatocellular carcinoma, roughly 15 melanoma, 9 renal cell carcinoma and 9 head and neck cancer. In the dose-escalation cohort, around four fifths of patients were male, and the mean age was approximately 60 years, with a range of roughly 20 to 85. Prior anti-PD-1, anti-PD-L1 or anti-CTLA-4 therapy was permitted, and 40% of dose-escalation patients had received checkpoint inhibitors. Partial responses occurred in three dose-escalation patients: two with cutaneous melanoma and one with hepatocellular carcinoma. The point of sequencing TCRbeta in the periphery was to test whether ivuxolimab changed TCR sequence diversity and drove clonal T-cell expansion. The paper covers the monotherapy dose-escalation part of the phase I ivuxolimab trial, which included N of about 56 patients.

For sequencing of the TCRbeta CDR3 region, genomic DNA was extracted from the sorted cells. The immunoSEQ Assay was used for sequencing of TCRbeta CDR3 regions. The table comes from immuneACCESS by way of TCRdb, which keeps in-frame sequences with V and J called. Part of the clones is missing from these tables; in studies checked, under half for an unresolved V gene and the rest for unknown reasons. Here the sample has 13,000 to 15,000 clones; 80% occur a single time. The ten largest clones add up to about a third of the sample. To note about this clone: The target of this receptor is not known. No much larger clone is present one base from it, and per-base qualities are unavailable.

V is shortened by 4 bases, J by 3 bases, and the region joining them spans 18 bases. The CDR3 goes from the cysteine to the phenylalanine over 16 residues. Only the CDR3 DNA is retained, 48 bases long and in frame from the first base. CDR1 and CDR2 (SGHDT, YYEEEE) derive from the germline V gene. What the research found in general, with its limitations: Which antigens the clonally expanded peripheral T cells were specific for was not determined. At doses of 0.1 to 3.0 mg/kg, clonal expansion of both CD4+ and CD8+ T cells in blood was seen between baseline and week 6. In partial responders in the 0.1-3.0 mg/kg groups, normalized peripheral clonal expansion was found to be among the lowest, especially among CD8+ T cells. Low levels of normalized T-cell clonal expansion were also seen in some patients who did not respond. On average, CD8+ T cells showed more expanded clones than CD4+ T cells after ivuxolimab.

Patients with autoimmune disease history or receiving systemic immunosuppression were excluded from the trial. Peripheral blood for TCR sequencing was drawn from every dose cohort at baseline, at cycle 4 day 1 and at cycle 7 day 1. The samples were drawn from a first-in-human, open-label, multicenter phase I dose-escalation trial of ivuxolimab. Adults with locally advanced or metastatic melanoma, renal cell carcinoma, hepatocellular carcinoma or head and neck squamous cell carcinoma were enrolled in the trial. Before TCR sequencing, CD4+ T cells and CD8+ T cells from peripheral blood were sorted into separate populations.

Source: CD4+ or CD8+ T cells sorted from blood, taken in a trial of the OX40 agonist ivuxolimab. The rearranged segments are TRBV5-6 and TRBJ2-3; the D region possibly corresponds to TRBD2 (5 bases align). The receptor comes from an adult with an advanced solid tumor such as melanoma, head and neck, liver or kidney cancer. The sequenced DNA is TGTGCCAGCAGCCCGCCCCCCGGGAACCCTACAGATACGCAGTATTTT. Translated, this gives CASSPPPGNPTDTQYF.